The 31 T cell receptor beta chains presented below share a single source sample, sequenced in a study of blood T cells in healthy people across ages. With a J-beta primer mix and a sample-barcoded 5' primer, a second PCR ran about 7 to 12 cycles. Via MiXCR, TCRdb re-called the 5' RACE reads, giving one row per CDR3 protein. This sample yields fewer than 600,000 distinct CDR3 sequences, of which roughly a quarter are seen a single time; approximately 4% belongs to the top ten. These data were likewise used in another study, on T cells of mothers and their children.

The sample consisted of blood. These receptors were obtained from a boy aged 2 to 9 in good health.

J is TRBJ1-2 and V is TRBV2, with 8 bases matching TRBD1. Germline CDR1 SNHLY, CDR2 FYNNEI. This CDR3 is built from 14 residues. V gave up 5 bases and J gave up 4 bases; unmatched junction bases: 6. The CDR3 nucleotides read TGTGCCAGCAGTCGAGGACAGGGTTCCTATGGCTACACCTTC. Its protein product is CASSRGQGSYGYTF.

The rearrangement uses TRBV20-1 and TRBJ2-2, with 8 bases matching TRBD2. Germline V gene data show CDR1 as DFQATT and CDR2 as SNEGSKA (reference sequence). J gave up 4 bases and V 1 base, and 2 bases lay outside the gene matches. This CDR3 contains 14 residues. CDR3 bases: TGCAGTGCTAGAGGCGGGGGGTTCACCGGGGAGCTGTTTTTT. Translation gives CSARGGGFTGELFF.

This clonotype occurred a few times. This sequence joins TRBV9 and TRBJ2-7; a possible D gene is TRBD2 (5 bases). Trimming cost V 0 bases and J 4 bases, with 14 bases left between them. Germline assignment: CDR1 SGDLS and CDR2 YYNGEE. The CDR3 sequence is 15 residues long. CDR3 loop: CASSVEGGPSYEQYF. The DNA of the CDR3 is TGTGCCAGCAGCGTAGAGGGCGGGCCATCATACGAGCAGTACTTC.

The J gene is TRBJ2-5, the V gene TRBV29-1; 9 nucleotides line up with TRBD2. Judging by the DNA end, TRBJ2-7 fits better; the J call may be wrong. CDR3 length equals 12 residues. The germline gives CDR1 SQVTM, CDR2 ANQGSEA. In DNA form, the CDR3 reads TGCAGCGTTGAGCGGGGGGGCGGCGAGCAGTACTTC. As protein: CSVERGGGEQYF.

V and J are TRBV20-1 and TRBJ2-5; D is unresolved. The V gene lost 3 bases and the J gene lost 3 bases, with 11 bases spanning the gap. In germline, CDR1 is DFQATT, CDR2 SNEGSKA (reference sequence). The CDR3 sequence is 13 residues long. The CDR3 coding sequence is TGCAGTGCTAGTCATCAGCTGAAAGAGACCCAGTACTTC. Encoded protein: CSASHQLKETQYF.

This clonotype was seen only a few times. The chain is built from TRBV5-1 and TRBJ2-1, with TRBD2 matching over 13 bases. CDR3 size: 14 residues. Germline trimming cut 7 bases from V and 8 bases from J; bases unmatched to any gene: 6. Germline CDR1 SGHRS, CDR2 YFSETQ. Here the CDR3 reads CASRGLAGRYEQFF. CDR3 DNA sequence: TGCGCCAGCCGGGGACTAGCGGGAAGGTATGAGCAGTTCTTC.

The CDR3 nucleotides read TGTGCCAGCAGCGCCGGGACAGGGGGAAGCAATCAGCCCCAGCATTTT. Protein: CASSAGTGGSNQPQHF. The rearrangement links TRBV7-8 to TRBJ1-5; 11 bases align to TRBD1. Germline CDR1 SGHVS, CDR2 FQNEAQ. The CDR3 consists of 16 residues. V shed 5 bases, J shed 1 base, and the junction held 4 bases outside the gene matches.

The chain is built from TRBV7-2 and TRBJ2-5, with D perhaps TRBD2 (6 bases). CDR1 is SGHTA, CDR2 FQGNSA, per germline. Trimming stripped 6 bases from V and 5 bases from J, with 13 bases between. This CDR3 region has 13 residues. CDR3 coding DNA: TGTGCCAGCAGAACCAGACGGGGGGAGACCCAGTACTTC. Its translation: CASRTRRGETQYF.

The chain carries TRBV5-4 and TRBJ2-1; 7 nucleotides match TRBD2. The CDR3 sequence is 15 residues long. Germline V lookup: CDR1 SGHNT, CDR2 YYREEE (reference sequence). Unmatched junction bases numbered 4, after V lost 0 bases and J lost 4 bases. CDR3 loop: CASSLDSSGYNEQFF. The CDR3 DNA sequence: TGTGCCAGCAGCTTGGATTCTAGCGGATACAATGAGCAGTTCTTC.

This clonotype was detected only a few times. The CDR3, as DNA: TGTGCCAGCAGCCCAGGGGGCAGGATGGATAACTATGGCTACACCTTC. It translates to CASSPGGRMDNYGYTF. The chain employs TRBV9 and TRBJ1-2; 8 nucleotides match TRBD1. The CDR3 loop spans 16 amino acids. V lost 4 bases, J lost 1 base, and 9 bases stayed unmatched. Germline loops: CDR1 SGDLS, CDR2 YYNGEE.

The chain is built from TRBV13 and TRBJ2-5; possible D gene TRBD1, 6 bases. The germline CDR1 and CDR2 sequences are PRHDT and FYEKMQ (reference sequence). The CDR3 has 16 residues. V dropped 2 bases and J dropped 1 base, with 14 bases sitting between them. The CDR3 DNA sequence: TGTGCCAGCAGCTTACGGCAGGGGACCCGCCAAGAGACCCAGTACTTC. It specifies CASSLRQGTRQETQYF. Full variable domain (rest looked up from reference TRBV13 and TRBJ2-5): AAGVIQSPRHLIKEKRETATLKCYPIPRHDTVYWYQQGPGQDPQFLISFYEKMQSDKGSIPDRFSAQQFSDYHSELNMSSLELGDSALYFCASSLRQGTRQETQYFGPGTRLLVL.

This chain links TRBV2 with TRBJ2-5, with TRBD1 matching 7 bases. The CDR3 contains 16 residues. Trimming cost V 2 bases and J 2 bases; bases outside gene matches: 8. Germline CDR1 reads SNHLY; CDR2 reads FYNNEI. CDR3 amino acids: CASSERGQEPQETQYF. For the CDR3, the DNA is TGTGCCAGCAGTGAAAGGGGGCAGGAGCCTCAAGAGACCCAGTACTTC.

This clonotype was counted many times. This chain joins TRBV9 and TRBJ2-7; 9 nucleotides match TRBD2. Germline assignment: CDR1 SGDLS and CDR2 YYNGEE. The junction had 3 bases not matched to a gene; V was cut back by 0 bases and J by 2 bases. The CDR3 runs 15 residues. For the CDR3, the DNA is TGTGCCAGCAGCGTAGCCGGGACTAGCACCTACGAGCAGTACTTC. Translated: CASSVAGTSTYEQYF.

The chain recombines TRBV27 with TRBJ1-2; D not resolved. Germline lookup yields CDR1 MNHEY and CDR2 SMNVEV (reference sequence). Trimming shortened V by 5 bases and J by 3 bases, and 16 bases separated the two germline ends. The CDR3 sequence is 15 residues long. DNA for the CDR3: TGTGCCAGCAGTGCGGCACGGGGTGCTTACTATGGCTACACCTTC. Its translation is CASSAARGAYYGYTF.

The table lists this clonotype with a few counts. This chain links TRBV5-1 with TRBJ1-2; D ambiguous. Trimming removed 0 bases at V and 4 bases at J, with 7 bases between. There are 13 residues in the CDR3. Germline CDR1 is SGHRS and CDR2 is YFSETQ. CDR3 nucleotides: TGCGCCAGCAGCTTGGGGGAGAGCTATGGCTACACCTTC. This translates into CASSLGESYGYTF.

This chain uses TRBV29-1 with TRBJ2-3; TRBD2 matches 9 bases. This CDR3 has 16 residues. The germline gives CDR1 SQVTM, CDR2 ANQGSEA. V shed 2 bases and J 5 bases; nucleotides not matched to a gene: 11. CDR3 sequence (DNA): TGCAGCGTTGAATCGATAGCGGGAGTTTATAGAGATACGCAGTATTTT. Amino acid sequence: CSVESIAGVYRDTQYF.

The chain employs TRBV20-1 and TRBJ1-5; TRBD1 matches 8 bases. This CDR3 has 12 residues. The V and J ends lost 6 bases and 7 bases, in that order; junction bases with no gene match: 5. Germline V gene lookup returns CDR1 DFQATT and CDR2 SNEGSKA (reference sequence). CDR3 nucleotide sequence: TGCAGTGCCCGGACAGGGTTGCAGCCCCAGCATTTT. Translation gives CSARTGLQPQHF.

This clonotype has at least ten counts. The CDR3 spells CASSQDPGGAYNEQFF. CDR3 nucleotides: TGTGCCAGCAGCCAAGACCCCGGGGGGGCGTACAATGAGCAGTTCTTC. The chain recombines TRBV4-2 with TRBJ2-1, with 8 bases that match TRBD2. The CDR3 contains 16 residues. Germline V CDR1 and CDR2: LGHNA, YNFKEQ. The V gene end was trimmed by 0 bases and the J gene end by 4 bases; junction bases not matched to a gene: 5.

The gene calls are TRBV12-3 or TRBV12-4 and TRBJ2-1; 7 bases match TRBD2. The V segment lost 4 bases and the J segment 2 bases; nucleotides outside the gene matches: 5. There are 15 residues in the CDR3. CDR3 amino acids: CASSSGTNTYNEQFF. The CDR3 bases are TGTGCCAGCAGTTCCGGGACTAACACCTACAATGAGCAGTTCTTC.

In its sample, this clonotype was seen a few times. The CDR3: CASSPRTGALADTQYF. The CDR3 nucleotides read TGTGCCAGCAGCCCACGGACAGGCGCGTTGGCAGATACGCAGTATTTT. The chain combines TRBV7-9 with TRBJ2-3, with 7 bases matching TRBD1. Trimming removed 5 bases from V and 4 bases from J; junction bases left unmatched: 12. The germline gives CDR1 SEHNR, CDR2 FQNEAQ (reference sequence). This CDR3 region has 16 residues.

This chain connects TRBV5-1 to TRBJ1-2; the D gene is possibly TRBD1 (6 bases). The V and J ends lost 5 bases and 3 bases respectively, with 23 bases between them. The CDR3 is made up of 17 amino acids. Germline CDR1 SGHRS, CDR2 YFSETQ. DNA for the CDR3: TGCGCCAGCAGAATAGGTGGAGGACAGTGGACCGACTATGGCTACACCTTC. The encoded protein is CASRIGGGQWTDYGYTF.

This chain joins TRBV5-1 and TRBJ2-1, with 10 bases fitting TRBD1. Per the germline V gene, CDR1 is SGHRS and CDR2 is YFSETQ. J was trimmed by 7 bases and V by 3 bases; bases with no gene match: 7. There are 15 residues in the CDR3. The CDR3 DNA is TGCGCCAGCAGCTCCGGGACAGGGGTTTTGAATGAGCAGTTCTTC. This encodes CASSSGTGVLNEQFF.

As DNA, the CDR3 is TGTGCCAGCGGGTTTAGGGGGAATAATTCACCCCTCCACTTT. It codes for CASGFRGNNSPLHF. The chain carries TRBV6-6 and TRBJ1-6; the D gene is possibly TRBD1 (6 bases). Germline V gene lookup returns CDR1 MNHNY and CDR2 SVGAGI (reference sequence). There are 14 residues in the CDR3. Trimming took 8 bases from V and 5 from J, leaving 13 bases between them.

Only one count was recorded for this clonotype. The chain links TRBV19 to TRBJ1-1, with no clear D. Germline assignment: CDR1 LNHDA and CDR2 SQIVND (reference sequence). The ends were cut back, 6 bases at V and 6 bases at J, with 11 bases in the middle. The length of the CDR3 is 12 residues. The CDR3 is CASSGLRPEAFF. The CDR3 DNA is TGTGCCAGTAGCGGACTTAGACCTGAAGCTTTCTTT.

This clonotype came up a few times. The chain has TRBV5-8 and TRBJ2-3; 9 bases align to TRBD2. Trimming took 1 base from V and 1 from J; bases not matched to a gene: 7. Germline loops: CDR1 SGHTS, CDR2 YDEGEE. The CDR3 spans 17 residues. This CDR3 is CASSLPKRGARTDTQYF. The CDR3 region has the DNA TGTGCCAGCAGCTTGCCTAAGCGGGGGGCTCGCACAGATACGCAGTATTTT.

In nucleotides, the CDR3 is TGCGCCAGCAGCCAAGATGGGAGTGGCTACACCTTC. This codes for CASSQDGSGYTF. V is TRBV4-1 and J is TRBJ1-2; D is uncertain. Trimming pared 0 bases from V and 7 bases from J, leaving 6 bases between. The CDR3 has 12 amino acids. CDR1 is MGHRA and CDR2 is YSYEKL in the germline V gene.

This clonotype was found a few times. V gene TRBV4-3 combines with J gene TRBJ1-1; D gene unclear. CDR3 size: 13 residues. CDR1 and CDR2 (germline): LGHNA, YSLEER. The V end was cut by 0 bases, the J end by 7 bases, with 9 bases between. This CDR3 reads CASSQDLRFEAFF. The CDR3 nucleotides read TGCGCCAGCAGCCAAGATCTAAGGTTTGAAGCTTTCTTT.

The chain joins TRBV7-9 to TRBJ1-1; 8 nucleotides match TRBD1. Germline-derived CDR1 and CDR2 are SEHNR and FQNEAQ (reference sequence). The CDR3 is 16 amino acids. With V trimmed by 1 base and J by 3 bases, 7 bases remained unmatched. The CDR3 nucleotides read TGTGCCAGCAGCTTAGGGGCCTACAGGGGGGACACTGAAGCTTTCTTT. As protein: CASSLGAYRGDTEAFF.

This clonotype has a handful of counts. The CDR3 DNA reads TGTGCCAGCAGCCAAGGACGAACCGCCCAGTACTTC. Translating gives CASSQGRTAQYF. The V call is TRBV3-1, the J call TRBJ2-5; no clear D gene. The CDR3 has 12 residues. V gave up 1 base and J gave up 9 bases, with 9 bases separating them. The germline CDR1 and CDR2 sequences are LGHDT and YNNKEL (reference sequence).

The V and J genes are TRBV7-9 and TRBJ1-1; a possible D gene is TRBD1 (5 bases). V dropped 2 bases and J dropped 1 base, with 11 bases sitting between them. The CDR3 is made up of 15 amino acids. Germline-derived CDR1 and CDR2 are SEHNR and FQNEAQ (reference sequence). CDR3 nucleotides: TGTGCCAGCAGCTTACGAGGGGATGGGAACACTGAAGCTTTCTTT. It is translated as CASSLRGDGNTEAFF.

The chain uses TRBV28 and TRBJ2-3, with TRBD1 matching over 9 bases. Per the germline V gene, CDR1 is MDHEN and CDR2 is SYDVKM. This CDR3 region has 17 residues. Trimming removed 1 base from V and 3 bases from J; junction bases left unmatched: 8. The CDR3 here is CASSLYGGQGRTDTQYF. The CDR3 DNA reads TGTGCCAGCAGTTTATACGGCGGACAGGGGAGGACAGATACGCAGTATTTT.